These 2 T cell receptor beta chains came from one sample sequenced in a study of OX40 agonist ivuxolimab in advanced cancers. Sequenced by immunoSEQ multiplex PCR; TCRdb stores in-frame clones only, minus some. The sample has 45,000 or so clones, 88% seen once. Sequencing used CD4+ or CD8+ T cells sorted from blood, obtained in a trial of the OX40 agonist ivuxolimab. These receptor sequences come from an adult with an advanced solid tumor such as melanoma, head and neck, liver or kidney cancer.

The chain joins TRBV10-3 to TRBJ2-3; the D gene is possibly TRBD2 (5 bases). Germline lookup yields CDR1 ENHRY and CDR2 SYGVKD. Trimming took 2 bases from V and 7 from J, leaving 16 bases between them. This CDR3 contains 15 residues. CDR3 sequence: CAISEPRRAENTQYF. The DNA for the CDR3 is TGTGCCATCAGTGAGCCCCGGCGAGCGGAAAATACGCAGTATTTT.

This sequence joins TRBV9 and TRBJ1-4, with D tentatively TRBD1 (5 bases). From germline, CDR1 is SGDLS and CDR2 YYNGEE. The CDR3 length is 18 residues. The V and J ends lost 3 bases and 0 bases respectively, with 18 bases between them. The CDR3 is CASSANLGGEPTNEKLFF. In nucleotides, the CDR3 is TGTGCCAGCAGCGCGAACCTTGGGGGGGAGCCAACTAATGAAAAACTGTTTTTT.